This is a list of T cell receptor beta chains from one sample in a study of T cells after yellow fever vaccination. A single record per CDR3 protein comes from TCRdb applying MiXCR to the 5' RACE reads. The sample contains around 600,000 distinct CDR3 sequences, around 12% of which appear only once. The sequencing here drew on PBMCs, taken on the day of the yellow fever booster vaccination. These receptors came from a man aged 25 to 40 who received the YFV17D yellow fever vaccine. The CDR3 runs from the conserved cysteine through the conserved F or W. The order of the fields is J gene, V gene, CDR3 protein.

>TRBJ2-5|TRBV5-4
CASSSPDRLQGQETQYF
>TRBJ2-7|TRBV19
CASSVTRDSSYEQYF
>TRBJ2-3|TRBV7-2
CASSLYSGRADTQYF
>TRBJ1-1|TRBV6-5
CASRGQIEAFF
>TRBJ2-7|TRBV7-2
CASSFSRESSYEQYF
>TRBJ2-2|TRBV6-5
CASINRESSGELFF
>TRBJ2-1|TRBV3-1
CASSQVLPPGTEEVF
>TRBJ2-3|TRBV29-1
CSSPGSDTQYF
>TRBJ2-7|TRBV9
CASSVDRENYYEQYF
>TRBJ2-1|TRBV5-1
CASSYDRGNYNEQFF
>TRBJ2-5|TRBV5-4
CASHPPGGKETQYF
>TRBJ2-2|TRBV6-2/TRBV6-3
CASSYGPAGGNGELFF
>TRBJ2-3|TRBV18
CASSPPRDRGTDTQYF
>TRBJ2-7|TRBV14
CASAPGGLYEQYF
>TRBJ2-7|TRBV12-3/TRBV12-4
CASSLSTIHEQYF
>TRBJ2-7|TRBV20-1
CSARERLPYEQYF
>TRBJ2-1|TRBV7-3
CASSLSGQGNNEQFF
>TRBJ2-3|TRBV14
CASSQVGSDTQYF
>TRBJ2-3|TRBV20-1
CSASLAVAASDTQYF